A selection of T cell receptor beta chains follows, all from one sample in a study of CD8 T cells in ankylosing spondylitis. MiXCR, applied by TCRdb to the 5' RACE reads, yields one record per CDR3 protein. The repertoire consists of around 390,000 distinct CDR3 sequences, with about a fifth occurring once and the leading ten covering less than 20%. Sequences were obtained from blood, either unsorted or a sorted T cell fraction (not recorded which). The receptors come from a male donor with ankylosing spondylitis. Each CDR3 is given with its conserved first and last residue.

J gene: TRBJ1-2; V gene: TRBV7-8; CDR3 protein: CASSLQGTVANYGYTF
J gene: TRBJ2-3; V gene: TRBV6-1; CDR3 protein: CASSEGRLAGTGTQYF
J gene: TRBJ2-3; V gene: TRBV7-6; CDR3 protein: CASSSQIPTDTQYF
J gene: TRBJ2-6; V gene: TRBV5-1; CDR3 protein: CATQEAGANVLTF
J gene: TRBJ2-7; V gene: TRBV5-1; CDR3 protein: CASSTSGGHEQYF
J gene: TRBJ2-3; V gene: TRBV4-2; CDR3 protein: CASSQEGANTDTQYF
J gene: TRBJ2-3; V gene: TRBV19; CDR3 protein: CASAETAASTDTQYF
J gene: TRBJ2-1; V gene: TRBV11-2; CDR3 protein: CASSFRPGGAGGYNEQFF
J gene: TRBJ1-2; V gene: TRBV7-2; CDR3 protein: CASSLMGYGYTF
J gene: TRBJ2-7; V gene: TRBV4-2; CDR3 protein: CASSQDRTGFREQYF
J gene: TRBJ1-1; V gene: TRBV18; CDR3 protein: CASSPSGRDTEAFF
J gene: TRBJ2-1; V gene: TRBV11-3; CDR3 protein: CASSIGRGGEQFF
J gene: TRBJ2-1; V gene: TRBV29-1; CDR3 protein: CSQTSGRINEQFF
J gene: TRBJ2-7; V gene: TRBV5-1; CDR3 protein: CASSLEASGSLYEQYF
J gene: TRBJ2-3; V gene: TRBV5-6; CDR3 protein: CASSSTTTSTYTQYF
J gene: TRBJ1-2; V gene: TRBV28; CDR3 protein: CASSLTGKNYGYTF
J gene: TRBJ2-7; V gene: TRBV6-1; CDR3 protein: CASSQGGTYEQYF
J gene: TRBJ2-6; V gene: TRBV28; CDR3 protein: CASRGGTPAGANVLTF
J gene: TRBJ2-1; V gene: TRBV9; CDR3 protein: CASSVPPGSFEQFF
J gene: TRBJ2-5; V gene: TRBV12-5; CDR3 protein: CASGAPTGGETQYF
J gene: TRBJ1-1; V gene: TRBV7-2; CDR3 protein: CASSPQTGLNTEAFF
J gene: TRBJ1-3; V gene: TRBV7-9; CDR3 protein: CASSYYSGNTIYF
J gene: TRBJ2-7; V gene: TRBV7-9; CDR3 protein: CASSLAWGINEQYF
J gene: TRBJ2-1; V gene: TRBV6-5; CDR3 protein: CASSYSLAGSYNEQFF
J gene: TRBJ2-2; V gene: TRBV10-2; CDR3 protein: CASSEFVAGDFGELFF
J gene: TRBJ2-3; V gene: TRBV29-1; CDR3 protein: CSVEVYSSTDTQYF
J gene: TRBJ2-2; V gene: TRBV11-1; CDR3 protein: CASSLGGDGTGELFF
J gene: TRBJ1-2; V gene: TRBV10-3; CDR3 protein: CAIVTGTNYGYTF
J gene: TRBJ2-7; V gene: TRBV15; CDR3 protein: CATSRDRLSYEQYF
J gene: TRBJ2-3; V gene: TRBV9; CDR3 protein: CASSNGPGGSDTQYF
J gene: TRBJ1-6; V gene: TRBV6-5; CDR3 protein: CASSYSLRGDSPLHF
J gene: TRBJ2-1; V gene: TRBV12-3/TRBV12-4; CDR3 protein: CASSLWRGSGSSYNEQFF
J gene: TRBJ1-5; V gene: TRBV12-3/TRBV12-4; CDR3 protein: CASRSNRDHQPQHF
J gene: TRBJ2-1; V gene: TRBV28; CDR3 protein: CASSSPSGLPGNEQFF
J gene: TRBJ1-2; V gene: TRBV6-1; CDR3 protein: CASSRVPGTNYGYTF
J gene: TRBJ2-7; V gene: TRBV12-3/TRBV12-4; CDR3 protein: CASVREFGEQYF
J gene: TRBJ2-1; V gene: TRBV10-2; CDR3 protein: CASSRRQGSSYNEQFF
J gene: TRBJ2-1; V gene: TRBV5-1; CDR3 protein: CASIGTYSGAQGDEQFF
J gene: TRBJ2-1; V gene: TRBV28; CDR3 protein: CAMSGQGFSGEQFF
J gene: TRBJ2-4; V gene: TRBV20-1; CDR3 protein: CSARPAGGQKNIQYF
J gene: TRBJ2-1; V gene: TRBV15; CDR3 protein: CATSKLAGYNEQFF
J gene: TRBJ2-2; V gene: TRBV24-1; CDR3 protein: CATSDLSPGNTGELFF
J gene: TRBJ2-7; V gene: TRBV3-1; CDR3 protein: CASSQGNSGLYEQYF
J gene: TRBJ2-4; V gene: TRBV28; CDR3 protein: CASKREWVNIQYF
J gene: TRBJ1-6; V gene: TRBV27; CDR3 protein: CASSSGRGGSPLHF
J gene: TRBJ2-7; V gene: TRBV18; CDR3 protein: CASSLGQGVNEQYF
J gene: TRBJ2-1; V gene: TRBV5-1; CDR3 protein: CASSLGQKGYNEQFF
J gene: TRBJ2-7; V gene: TRBV20-1; CDR3 protein: CSARSSGRPEQYF
J gene: TRBJ2-3; V gene: TRBV29-1; CDR3 protein: CSAGGASGGVDTQYF
J gene: TRBJ2-1; V gene: TRBV7-2; CDR3 protein: CASSYQTPGGGEQFF
J gene: TRBJ1-1; V gene: TRBV9; CDR3 protein: CASSEGGDGTDEAFF
J gene: TRBJ2-1; V gene: TRBV7-2; CDR3 protein: CASIPAGGIGYEQFF
J gene: TRBJ2-3; V gene: TRBV7-2; CDR3 protein: CASSSGQGTDTQYF